This TCR beta chain stems from a study of cytomegalovirus exposure and HLA in healthy donors. As for this clone: Other DNA sequences in this sample translate to the same CDR3.

PCR involved 60 Vbeta and 13 Jbeta primers. The data were produced by immunoSEQ multiplex PCR, yet TCRdb's version contains in-frame clones alone and is incomplete. The repertoire includes around 250,000 clones, 92% of them detected once, and about 1.8% sits in the top ten. The sample taken for sequencing was PBMCs. The sequence came from a girl aged 2-9 years in good health and CMV-seronegative.

The CDR3 protein is CASRGTSGSYEQYF. CDR3 DNA sequence: TGTGCCAGCAGGGGGACTAGCGGGAGCTACGAGCAGTACTTC. The chain couples TRBV6-1 to TRBJ2-7, with 14 bases fitting TRBD2. Trimming removed 6 bases from V and 3 bases from J; junction bases left unmatched: 1. This CDR3 comprises 14 residues. Germline V CDR1 and CDR2: MNHNS, SASEGT.